The 2 T cell receptor beta chains presented below share a single source sample, sequenced in a study of T cells after yellow fever vaccination. TCRdb re-analysed the 5' RACE reads in MiXCR, keeping a single row per CDR3 protein. The sample contains fewer than 650,000 distinct CDR3 sequences, 20% to 25% of which appear only once. The sequenced sample was PBMCs, obtained approximately 20 days after the first yellow fever vaccination. Every receptor here comes from a man between 18 and 29 years old who received the YFV17D yellow fever vaccine.

The V call is TRBV7-9, the J call TRBJ1-1; D not resolved. CDR1 is SEHNR and CDR2 is FQNEAQ in the germline V gene (reference sequence). Trimming cost V 5 bases and J 9 bases, with 10 bases left between them. CDR3 length equals 11 residues. The CDR3 DNA follows: TGTGCCAGCAGCCCTGGATACCAAGCTTTCTTT. Translating gives CASSPGYQAFF.

The chain uses TRBV5-1 and TRBJ2-7, with D possibly matching TRBD1 (6 bases). The CDR3 has 12 residues. V was cut by 4 bases and J by 5 bases, with 10 bases left in between. Germline V gene data show CDR1 as SGHRS and CDR2 as YFSETQ. In DNA, the CDR3 is TGCGCCAGCAGCATACAGGGCGACGAGCAGTACTTC. As protein: CASSIQGDEQYF.